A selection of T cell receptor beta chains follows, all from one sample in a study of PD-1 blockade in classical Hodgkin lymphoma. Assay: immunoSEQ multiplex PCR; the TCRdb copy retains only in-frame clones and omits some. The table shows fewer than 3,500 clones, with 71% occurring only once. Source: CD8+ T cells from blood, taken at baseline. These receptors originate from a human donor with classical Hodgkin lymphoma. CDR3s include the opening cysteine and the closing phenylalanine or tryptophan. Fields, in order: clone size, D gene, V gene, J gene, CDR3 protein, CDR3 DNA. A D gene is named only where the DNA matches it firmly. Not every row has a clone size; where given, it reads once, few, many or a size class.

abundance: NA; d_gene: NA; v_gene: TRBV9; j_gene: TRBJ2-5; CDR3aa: CASSVAGATGETQYF; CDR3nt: TGTGCCAGCAGCGTAGCGGGGGCGACGGGAGAGACCCAGTACTTC
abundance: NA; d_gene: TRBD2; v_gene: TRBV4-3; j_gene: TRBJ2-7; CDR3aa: CASSQDSRGGTYEQYF; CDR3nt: TGCGCCAGCAGCCAAGATTCCCGCGGGGGGACCTACGAGCAGTACTTC
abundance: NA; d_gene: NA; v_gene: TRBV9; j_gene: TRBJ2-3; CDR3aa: CASSVGSTSTDTQYF; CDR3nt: TGTGCCAGCAGCGTTGGGTCTACTAGCACAGATACGCAGTATTTT
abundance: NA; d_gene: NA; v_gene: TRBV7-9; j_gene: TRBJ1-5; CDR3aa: CASSPQGSNQPQHF; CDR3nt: TGTGCCAGCAGCCCCCAGGGGTCCAATCAGCCCCAGCATTTT
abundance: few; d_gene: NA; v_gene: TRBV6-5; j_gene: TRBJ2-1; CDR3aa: CASSYSAGADNEQFF; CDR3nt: TGTGCCAGCAGTTACTCCGCGGGGGCCGACAATGAGCAGTTCTTC
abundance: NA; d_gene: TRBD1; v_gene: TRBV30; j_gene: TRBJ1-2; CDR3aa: CAWRGPTGGVFGYTF; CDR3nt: TGTGCCTGGCGGGGACCCACAGGGGGCGTATTTGGCTACACCTTC
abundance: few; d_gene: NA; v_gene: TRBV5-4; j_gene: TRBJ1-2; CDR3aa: CASSLWQNYGYTF; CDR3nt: TGTGCCAGCAGCTTGTGGCAGAACTATGGCTACACCTTC
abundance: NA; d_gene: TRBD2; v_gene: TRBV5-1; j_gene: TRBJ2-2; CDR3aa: CASSLAGLAGAGELFF; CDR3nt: TGCGCCAGCAGCTTGGCCGGACTAGCGGGGGCCGGGGAGCTGTTTTTT
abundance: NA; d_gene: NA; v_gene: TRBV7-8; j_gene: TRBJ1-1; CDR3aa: CASSVSSANTEAFF; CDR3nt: TGTGCCAGCAGCGTATCCTCTGCGAACACTGAAGCTTTCTTT
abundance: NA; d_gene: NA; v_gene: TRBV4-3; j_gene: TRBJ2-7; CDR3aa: CASSQDLRGGNYEQYF; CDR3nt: TGCGCCAGCAGCCAAGATCTCCGAGGAGGGAATTACGAGCAGTACTTC
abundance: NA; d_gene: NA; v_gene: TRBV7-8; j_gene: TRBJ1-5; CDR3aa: CASSLGQSNQPQHF; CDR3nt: TGTGCCAGCAGCTTAGGACAGTCGAATCAGCCCCAGCATTTT
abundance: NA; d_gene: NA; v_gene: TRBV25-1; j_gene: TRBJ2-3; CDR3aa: CASSAGDTQYF; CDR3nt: TGTGCCAGCAGTGCGGGAGATACGCAGTATTTT
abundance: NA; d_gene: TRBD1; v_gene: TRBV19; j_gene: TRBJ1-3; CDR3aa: CASSRHGTGPGNTIYF; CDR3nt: TGTGCCAGTAGTCGACACGGGACAGGGCCTGGAAACACCATATATTTT
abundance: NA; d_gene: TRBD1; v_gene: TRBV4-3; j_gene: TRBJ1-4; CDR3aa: CASSQVGQGGLNEKLFF; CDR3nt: TGCGCCAGCAGCCAAGTGGGACAGGGGGGTTTGAATGAAAAACTGTTTTTT
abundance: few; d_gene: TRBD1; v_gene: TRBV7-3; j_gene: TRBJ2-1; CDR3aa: CASSWTGGNEQFF; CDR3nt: TGTGCCAGCAGCTGGACAGGGGGCAATGAGCAGTTCTTC
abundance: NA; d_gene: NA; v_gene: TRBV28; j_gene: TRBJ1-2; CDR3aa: CASSIAADNYGYTF; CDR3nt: TGTGCCAGCAGCATCGCGGCTGACAACTATGGCTACACCTTC
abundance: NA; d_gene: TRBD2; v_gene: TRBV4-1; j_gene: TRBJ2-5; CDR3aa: CASSQLGLAGKKETQYF; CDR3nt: TGCGCCAGCAGCCAATTGGGACTAGCGGGGAAGAAGGAGACCCAGTACTTC
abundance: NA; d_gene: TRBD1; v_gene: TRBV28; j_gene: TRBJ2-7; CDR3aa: CASSPTTGHHEQYF; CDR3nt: TGTGCCAGCAGTCCTACGACAGGGCACCACGAGCAGTACTTC
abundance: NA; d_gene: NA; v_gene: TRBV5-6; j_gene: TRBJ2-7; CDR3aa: CASSLGRSYEQYF; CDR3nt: TGTGCCAGCAGCTTGGGACGGTCCTACGAGCAGTACTTC
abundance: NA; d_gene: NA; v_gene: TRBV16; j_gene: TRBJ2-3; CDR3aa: CASSPRDTQYF; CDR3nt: TGTGCCAGCAGCCCCCGAGATACGCAGTATTTT
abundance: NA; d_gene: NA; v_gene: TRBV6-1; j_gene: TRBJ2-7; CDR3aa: CAVHRDSTPEQYF; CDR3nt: TGTGCCGTTCACCGGGATTCGACTCCCGAGCAGTACTTC
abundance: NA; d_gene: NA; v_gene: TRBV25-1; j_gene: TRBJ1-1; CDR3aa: CASSGAPQEAFF; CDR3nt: TGTGCCAGCAGTGGGGCACCTCAAGAAGCTTTCTTT
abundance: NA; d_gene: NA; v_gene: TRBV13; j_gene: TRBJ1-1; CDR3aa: CASQIDRNTEAFF; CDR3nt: TGTGCCAGCCAAATTGACAGGAACACTGAAGCTTTCTTT
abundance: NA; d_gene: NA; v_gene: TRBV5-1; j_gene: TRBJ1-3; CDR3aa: CASSLGGSAGNTIYF; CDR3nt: TGCGCCAGCAGCTTGGGGGGGTCAGCAGGAAACACCATATATTTT
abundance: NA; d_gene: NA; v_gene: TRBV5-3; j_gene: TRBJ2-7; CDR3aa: CASSLTYTYEQYF; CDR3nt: TGTGCCAGCAGCTTGACGTATACCTACGAGCAGTACTTC
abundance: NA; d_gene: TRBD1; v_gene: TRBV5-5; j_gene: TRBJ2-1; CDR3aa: CASTPGQSNEQFF; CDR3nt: TGTGCCAGCACGCCGGGACAGAGCAATGAGCAGTTCTTC
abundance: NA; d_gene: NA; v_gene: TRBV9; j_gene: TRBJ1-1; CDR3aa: CASSVEKDLNTEAFF; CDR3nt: TGTGCCAGCAGCGTAGAAAAAGATCTGAACACTGAAGCTTTCTTT
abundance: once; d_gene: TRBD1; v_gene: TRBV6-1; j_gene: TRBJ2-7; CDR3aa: CASSEGTGRYYEQYF; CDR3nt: TGTGCCAGCAGTGAGGGGACAGGGAGATACTACGAGCAGTACTTC
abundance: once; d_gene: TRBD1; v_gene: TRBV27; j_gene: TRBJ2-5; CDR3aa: CASRPGQGVLRETQYF; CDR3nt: TGTGCCAGCAGACCGGGACAGGGGGTTCTCCGGGAGACCCAGTACTTC
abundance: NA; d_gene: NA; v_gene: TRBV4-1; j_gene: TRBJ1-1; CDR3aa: CASSPKIGGGTNTEAFF; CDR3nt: TGCGCCAGCAGTCCTAAGATAGGGGGGGGCACCAACACTGAAGCTTTCTTT
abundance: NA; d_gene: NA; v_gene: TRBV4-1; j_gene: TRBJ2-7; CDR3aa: CASSPGIRGVDYEQYF; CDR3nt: TGCGCCAGCAGCCCCGGTATCAGGGGAGTTGACTACGAGCAGTACTTC
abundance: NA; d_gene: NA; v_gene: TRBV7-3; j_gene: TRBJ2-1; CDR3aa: CASSFDVGGAYNEQFF; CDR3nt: TGTGCCAGCAGCTTCGACGTTGGGGGCGCCTACAATGAGCAGTTCTTC
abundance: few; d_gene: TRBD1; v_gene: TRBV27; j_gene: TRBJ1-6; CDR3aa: CASSSPGTAYSPLHF; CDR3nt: TGTGCCAGCAGTTCCCCCGGGACAGCTTATTCACCCCTCCACTTT
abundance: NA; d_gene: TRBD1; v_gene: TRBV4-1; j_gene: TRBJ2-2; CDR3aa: CASSQDGTGITGELFF; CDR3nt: TGCGCCAGCAGCCAAGATGGGACAGGGATCACCGGGGAGCTGTTTTTT
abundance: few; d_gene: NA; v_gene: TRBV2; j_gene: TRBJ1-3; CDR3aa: CASSGAALAIYF; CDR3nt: TGTGCCAGCAGTGGGGCAGCGCTGGCCATATATTTT
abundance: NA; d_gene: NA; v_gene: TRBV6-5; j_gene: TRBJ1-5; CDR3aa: CASRPRYINQPQHF; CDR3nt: TGTGCCAGCAGGCCGCGATATATCAATCAGCCCCAGCATTTT
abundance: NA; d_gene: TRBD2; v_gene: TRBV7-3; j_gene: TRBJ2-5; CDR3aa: CASSLILGGEFQETQYF; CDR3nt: TGTGCCAGCAGCTTAATTCTTGGGGGGGAGTTCCAAGAGACCCAGTACTTC
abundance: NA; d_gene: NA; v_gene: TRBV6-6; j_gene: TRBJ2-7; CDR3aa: CASTLLGGGEQYF; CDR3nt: TGTGCCAGCACCCTACTGGGTGGGGGAGAGCAGTACTTC
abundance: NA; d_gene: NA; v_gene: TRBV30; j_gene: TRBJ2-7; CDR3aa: CAWRLTGISYEQYF; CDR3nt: TGTGCCTGGAGATTAACAGGGATATCGTACGAGCAGTACTTC
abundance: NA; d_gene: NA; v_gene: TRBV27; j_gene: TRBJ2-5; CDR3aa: CASSPPRAQETQYF; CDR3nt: TGTGCCAGCAGTCCCCCGAGAGCGCAAGAGACCCAGTACTTC
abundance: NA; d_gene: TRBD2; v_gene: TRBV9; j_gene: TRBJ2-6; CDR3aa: CASSERRGTGANVLTF; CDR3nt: TGTGCCAGCAGCGAAAGGCGGGGGACGGGGGCCAACGTCCTGACTTTC
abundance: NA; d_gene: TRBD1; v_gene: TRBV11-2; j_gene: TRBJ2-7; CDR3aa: CASSRWRTGAYEQYF; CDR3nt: TGTGCCAGCAGCCGTTGGAGGACAGGGGCCTACGAGCAGTACTTC
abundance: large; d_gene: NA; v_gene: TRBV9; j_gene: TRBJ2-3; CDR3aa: CASSGQEGSTDTQYF; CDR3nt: TGTGCCAGCAGCGGACAAGAGGGAAGCACAGATACGCAGTATTTT
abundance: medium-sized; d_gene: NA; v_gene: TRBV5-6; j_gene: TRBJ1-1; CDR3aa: CASSFRDGNTEAFF; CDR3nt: TGTGCCAGCAGCTTCCGGGACGGAAACACTGAAGCTTTCTTT
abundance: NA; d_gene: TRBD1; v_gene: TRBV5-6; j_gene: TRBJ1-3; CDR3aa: CASSLGRTGEFGNTIYF; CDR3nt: TGTGCCAGCAGCTTAGGTCGCACAGGGGAATTTGGAAACACCATATATTTT
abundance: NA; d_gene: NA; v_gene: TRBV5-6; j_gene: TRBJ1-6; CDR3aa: CASSHLVERPWDSPLHF; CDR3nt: TGTGCCAGCAGCCACCTAGTCGAGAGGCCATGGGATTCACCCCTCCACTTT
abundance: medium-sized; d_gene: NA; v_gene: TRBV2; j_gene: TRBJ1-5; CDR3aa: CASSASASVDSNQPQHF; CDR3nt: TGTGCCAGCAGTGCGTCGGCGTCGGTAGATAGCAATCAGCCCCAGCATTTT
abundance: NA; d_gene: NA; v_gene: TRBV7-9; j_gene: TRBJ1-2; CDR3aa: CASSSLGQNYGYTF; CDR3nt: TGTGCCAGCAGCTCACTCGGGCAGAACTATGGCTACACCTTC
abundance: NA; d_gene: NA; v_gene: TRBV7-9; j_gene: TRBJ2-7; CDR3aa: CASSAPGTPYEQYF; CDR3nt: TGTGCCAGCAGCGCCCCCGGGACTCCGTACGAGCAGTACTTC
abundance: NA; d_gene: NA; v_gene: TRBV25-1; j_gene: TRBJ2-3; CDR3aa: CASNAGDTQYF; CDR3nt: TGTGCCAGCAATGCGGGAGATACGCAGTATTTT
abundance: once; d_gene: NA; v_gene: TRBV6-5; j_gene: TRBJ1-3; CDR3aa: CASSASGNTIYF; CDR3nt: TGTGCCAGCAGCGCCTCTGGAAACACCATATATTTT
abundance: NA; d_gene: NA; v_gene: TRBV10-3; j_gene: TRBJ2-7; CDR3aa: CAISDGLSYEQYF; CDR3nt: TGTGCCATCAGTGACGGACTGTCCTACGAGCAGTACTTC
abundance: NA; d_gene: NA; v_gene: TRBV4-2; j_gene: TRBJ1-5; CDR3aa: CASGQDWDGDQPQHF; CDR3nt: TGTGCCAGCGGCCAAGATTGGGACGGGGATCAGCCCCAGCATTTT
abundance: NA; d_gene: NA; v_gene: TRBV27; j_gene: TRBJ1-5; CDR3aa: CASSFLGGNQPQHF; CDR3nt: TGTGCCAGCAGTTTTCTAGGGGGCAATCAGCCCCAGCATTTT
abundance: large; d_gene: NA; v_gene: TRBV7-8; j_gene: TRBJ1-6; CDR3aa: CASSPEFSLRGSPLHF; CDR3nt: TGTGCCAGCAGCCCCGAATTTTCCTTGAGGGGTTCACCCCTCCACTTT
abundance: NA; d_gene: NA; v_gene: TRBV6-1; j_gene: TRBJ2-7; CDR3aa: CASSSNYEQYF; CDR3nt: TGTGCCAGCAGTTCTAACTACGAGCAGTACTTC
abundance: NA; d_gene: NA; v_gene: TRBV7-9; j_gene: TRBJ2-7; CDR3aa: CASSLGLDYEQYF; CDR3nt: TGTGCCAGCAGCTTAGGTCTCGATTACGAGCAGTACTTC
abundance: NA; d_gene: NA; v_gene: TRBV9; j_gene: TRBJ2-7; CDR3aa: CASGQGSYEQYF; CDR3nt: TGTGCCAGTGGGCAGGGATCCTACGAGCAGTACTTC